Listed below are T cell receptor beta chains from one sample, sequenced in a study of cytomegalovirus exposure and HLA in healthy donors. The data were produced by immunoSEQ multiplex PCR, yet TCRdb's version contains in-frame clones alone and is incomplete. The table shows 110,000 to 150,000 clones, with roughly 78% occurring only once. The sample consisted of PBMCs. Every receptor here comes from a female donor in good health and CMV-seronegative. CDR3s include the opening cysteine and the closing phenylalanine or tryptophan. The D gene is left open where the match is weak. Only part of the rows carry a size: once, few, many, or a class if the clone is expanded.

CDR3 DNA: TGTGCCAGCTCACCCAATTCCGAAGCTTTCTTT; CDR3 protein: CASSPNSEAFF; V gene: TRBV18; clone size: NA; D gene: NA; J gene: TRBJ1-1
CDR3 DNA: TGTGCCAGCAGCCAAGGACTGGGACAGGGGGCCCTCGGGGAGCTGTTTTTT; CDR3 protein: CASSQGLGQGALGELFF; V gene: TRBV5-4; clone size: NA; D gene: TRBD1; J gene: TRBJ2-2
CDR3 DNA: TGCGCCAGCAGCCCGGGACTAGCGGGGGGGCGAGATACGCAGTATTTT; CDR3 protein: CASSPGLAGGRDTQYF; V gene: TRBV4-3; clone size: NA; D gene: TRBD2; J gene: TRBJ2-3
CDR3 DNA: TGTGCCAGGGGGGGGGACGGCTATAATTCACCCCTCCACTTT; CDR3 protein: CARGGDGYNSPLHF; V gene: TRBV2; clone size: NA; D gene: NA; J gene: TRBJ1-6
CDR3 DNA: TGTGCCAGCAGTTCAGGGGGATCAACTAATGAAAAACTGTTTTTT; CDR3 protein: CASSSGGSTNEKLFF; V gene: TRBV28; clone size: NA; D gene: TRBD1; J gene: TRBJ1-4
CDR3 DNA: TGTGCCTGGAGTGGCGCCTCGACTAGCGCTTTCGTGTATACGCAGTATTTT; CDR3 protein: CAWSGASTSAFVYTQYF; V gene: TRBV30; clone size: NA; D gene: TRBD2; J gene: TRBJ2-3
CDR3 DNA: TGCGCCAGCAGCTTTTACGGGGAATATCGGGAGACCCAGTACTTC; CDR3 protein: CASSFYGEYRETQYF; V gene: TRBV5-1; clone size: NA; D gene: NA; J gene: TRBJ2-5
CDR3 DNA: TGTGCCAGCACCAATAGGGGGGGTTGGGAGGGTGGCTACACCTTC; CDR3 protein: CASTNRGGWEGGYTF; V gene: TRBV28; clone size: NA; D gene: NA; J gene: TRBJ1-2
CDR3 DNA: TGTGCCAGCAGCCCGATCTGGACAGGGGCGAACACTGAAGCTTTCTTT; CDR3 protein: CASSPIWTGANTEAFF; V gene: TRBV7-9; clone size: few; D gene: TRBD1; J gene: TRBJ1-1
CDR3 DNA: TGTGCCAGTAGTATCTACAGGGGGCTAGCCAAAAACATTCAGTACTTC; CDR3 protein: CASSIYRGLAKNIQYF; V gene: TRBV19; clone size: NA; D gene: TRBD1; J gene: TRBJ2-4
CDR3 DNA: TGTGCCAGCAGTGGGGACTCTGCGGGCTATGGCTACACCTTC; CDR3 protein: CASSGDSAGYGYTF; V gene: TRBV28; clone size: NA; D gene: NA; J gene: TRBJ1-2
CDR3 DNA: TGTGCCAGTAGTCGCGGGGGGCATTTGGGCAATGAGCAGTTCTTC; CDR3 protein: CASSRGGHLGNEQFF; V gene: TRBV19; clone size: NA; D gene: TRBD2; J gene: TRBJ2-1
CDR3 DNA: TGTGCCAGCAGCTTGGGGACTAGCGGGGGCTGGAATGAGCAGTTCTTC; CDR3 protein: CASSLGTSGGWNEQFF; V gene: TRBV7-2; clone size: NA; D gene: TRBD2; J gene: TRBJ2-1
CDR3 DNA: TGTGCCAGCAGCATAGGGACTTTCTACGAGCAGTACTTC; CDR3 protein: CASSIGTFYEQYF; V gene: TRBV28; clone size: NA; D gene: NA; J gene: TRBJ2-7
CDR3 DNA: TGTGCCAGTAGTATCCGTCACTGGAATGAAAAACTGTTTTTT; CDR3 protein: CASSIRHWNEKLFF; V gene: TRBV19; clone size: NA; D gene: NA; J gene: TRBJ1-4
CDR3 DNA: TGCGCCAGCAGCAGAAGCACCGCTTACCCCTACAATGAGCAGTTCTTC; CDR3 protein: CASSRSTAYPYNEQFF; V gene: TRBV5-1; clone size: NA; D gene: NA; J gene: TRBJ2-1
CDR3 DNA: TGTGCCACCAGCAGTGTTTGGGGTAGCGGGAGATCTTACGAGCAGTACTTC; CDR3 protein: CATSSVWGSGRSYEQYF; V gene: TRBV15; clone size: NA; D gene: TRBD2; J gene: TRBJ2-7
CDR3 DNA: TGTGCCAGCAGCTTAGGTGGGACAGCGTTTCTCGAGCAGTACTTC; CDR3 protein: CASSLGGTAFLEQYF; V gene: TRBV7-8; clone size: NA; D gene: TRBD1; J gene: TRBJ2-7
CDR3 DNA: TGTGCCAGCACTAACGCCGGGGGGACTGAAGCTTTCTTT; CDR3 protein: CASTNAGGTEAFF; V gene: TRBV27; clone size: NA; D gene: NA; J gene: TRBJ1-1
CDR3 DNA: TGTGCCAGCAGCTCGGACAGGGGGGCATATTTCACAGATACGCAGTATTTT; CDR3 protein: CASSSDRGAYFTDTQYF; V gene: TRBV11-2; clone size: NA; D gene: TRBD1; J gene: TRBJ2-3
CDR3 DNA: TGTGCCAGCAGCTTAGCCGGACCGGGACTTTTAAACTATGGCTACACCTTC; CDR3 protein: CASSLAGPGLLNYGYTF; V gene: TRBV13; clone size: NA; D gene: NA; J gene: TRBJ1-2
CDR3 DNA: TGTGCCAGTCCTCCACCATGGACAGGGAACGAGCAGTACTTC; CDR3 protein: CASPPPWTGNEQYF; V gene: TRBV6-1; clone size: few; D gene: TRBD1; J gene: TRBJ2-7
CDR3 DNA: TGCGCCAGCAGTCGACCCGGGACTAGCGGTACCGGGGAGCTGTTTTTT; CDR3 protein: CASSRPGTSGTGELFF; V gene: TRBV10-1; clone size: NA; D gene: TRBD2; J gene: TRBJ2-2
CDR3 DNA: TGTGCCAGCAGTATGCGGGACAGGGAAAATTCACCCCTCCACTTT; CDR3 protein: CASSMRDRENSPLHF; V gene: TRBV27; clone size: once; D gene: TRBD1; J gene: TRBJ1-6
CDR3 DNA: TGTGCCAGCAGCTGGGGGGGAAAGGGGTATCATGAGCAGTTCTTC; CDR3 protein: CASSWGGKGYHEQFF; V gene: TRBV5-5; clone size: NA; D gene: TRBD2; J gene: TRBJ2-1
CDR3 DNA: TGTGCCAGTAGTAGTGAGACAAGGGGGCATGGCTACACCTTC; CDR3 protein: CASSSETRGHGYTF; V gene: TRBV19; clone size: NA; D gene: TRBD1; J gene: TRBJ1-2
CDR3 DNA: TGTGCCAGCAGTCAACTAGAAGATACGCAGTATTTT; CDR3 protein: CASSQLEDTQYF; V gene: TRBV28; clone size: NA; D gene: NA; J gene: TRBJ2-3